The sequence of this T cell receptor (beta chain) was determined in a study of blood T cell repertoires in COVID-19. Study context: Acute and convalescent COVID-19 samples came from the United States, Italy and Spain. T cells, B-cell-depleted T cells, or PBMCs provided the cDNA or gDNA that served as material.

Original analysis: Estimated nucleated cell counts came from reference gene primer amplification. Libraries were prepared by immunoSEQ multiplex PCR; TCRdb keeps only in-frame clonotypes and omits some of them. V and J calls and clone size are given by that table; D and trimming were obtained from the DNA. The sample has about 170,000 clones, roughly 80% seen once. The CDR3 runs to 14 residues. Trimming took off 5 bases at V and 4 bases at J, with 12 bases between the two ends. Germline values: CDR1 MNHEY, CDR2 SMNVEV (reference sequence). Two negative PCRs, clearance, or symptom resolution characterized the recovered Cohort 3 donors.

This receptor was identified in a woman in her fifties or sixties who had recovered from COVID-19. The rearrangement joins TRBV27 to TRBJ1-5; D not certain. The material sequenced was PBMCs or T cells enriched from blood (not recorded which). CDR3 nucleotides: TGTGCCAGCAGTCCCGTGGGAGTTAATCAGCCCCAGCATTTT. This translates into CASSPVGVNQPQHF.